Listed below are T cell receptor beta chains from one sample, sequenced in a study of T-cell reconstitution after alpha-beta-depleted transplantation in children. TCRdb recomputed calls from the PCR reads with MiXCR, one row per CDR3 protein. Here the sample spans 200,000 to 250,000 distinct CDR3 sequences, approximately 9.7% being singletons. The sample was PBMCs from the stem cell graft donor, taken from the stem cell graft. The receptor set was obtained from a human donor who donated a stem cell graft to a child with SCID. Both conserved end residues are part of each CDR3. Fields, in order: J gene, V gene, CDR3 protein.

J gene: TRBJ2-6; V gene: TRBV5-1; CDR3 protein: CASSQDSRYSGANVLTF
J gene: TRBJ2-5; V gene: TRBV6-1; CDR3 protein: CASSEMYSAETQYF
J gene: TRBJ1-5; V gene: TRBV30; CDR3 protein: CAWIPRDRRIANQPQHF
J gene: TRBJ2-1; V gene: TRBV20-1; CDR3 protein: CSARARTSASYNEQFF
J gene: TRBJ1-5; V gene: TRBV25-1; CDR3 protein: CASSGPGGNQPQHF
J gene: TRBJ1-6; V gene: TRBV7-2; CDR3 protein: CASSLGPTGSPLHF
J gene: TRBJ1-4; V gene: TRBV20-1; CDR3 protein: CSARAEKLFF
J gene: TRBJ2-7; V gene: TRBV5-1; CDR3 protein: CASSRAGGDEQYF
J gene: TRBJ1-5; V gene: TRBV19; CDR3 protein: CASRDTGGRRQPQHF
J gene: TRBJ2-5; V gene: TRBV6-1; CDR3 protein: CASRGLAGLLETQYF
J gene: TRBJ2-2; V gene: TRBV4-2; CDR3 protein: CASSPAGDNTGELFF
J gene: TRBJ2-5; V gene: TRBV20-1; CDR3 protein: CSARPEDSPWTQYF
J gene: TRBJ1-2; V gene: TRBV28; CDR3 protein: CASSLESGNYGYTF
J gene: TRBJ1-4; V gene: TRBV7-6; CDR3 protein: CASSLDRSGEKLFF
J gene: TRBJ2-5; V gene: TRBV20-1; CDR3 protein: CSAPTSGGPRETQYF
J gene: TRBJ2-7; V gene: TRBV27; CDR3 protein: CATLGSRGNEQYF
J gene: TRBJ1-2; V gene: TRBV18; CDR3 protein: CASSPQPQLAPYGYTF
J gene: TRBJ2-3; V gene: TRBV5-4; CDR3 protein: CASSLGGAVTQYF
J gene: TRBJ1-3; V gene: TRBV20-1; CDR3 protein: CSAVPDRGRNTIYF
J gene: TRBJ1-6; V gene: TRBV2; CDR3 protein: CASTIGVSNSPLHF